The T cell receptor (beta chain) described here comes from a study of PD-L1 blockade in urothelial cancer. Assay: immunoSEQ multiplex PCR; the TCRdb copy retains only in-frame clones and omits some. The sample carries about 91,000 clones, around nine tenths recorded once. Only a few counts were recorded for this clone. The source of this sequence is a man in his 60s with urothelial cancer. The sequencing here drew on PBMCs, taken around atezolizumab (anti-PD-L1) treatment.

The CDR3 spells CASSQGTGGGYTF. The CDR3 DNA sequence: TGTGCCAGCAGTCAGGGGACAGGGGGTGGCTACACCTTC. V is TRBV6-5 and J is TRBJ1-2; 11 nucleotides match TRBD1. After removal of 5 bases from V and 7 bases from J, the junction contained 3 bases not matched to a gene. The CDR3 length is 13 residues. The germline V gene encodes CDR1 MNHEY and CDR2 SVGAGI.